This T cell receptor (beta chain) was sequenced for a study of T cells in narcolepsy (dated by TCRdb to 2016 to 2019). Context from the whole study: Healthy control donors were enrolled in the study alongside patients who had narcolepsy type 1 or type 2 (NT1, NT2). To look for autoreactive T cells in narcolepsy patients that target self-antigens of hypocretin neurons (hypocretin, TRIB2), the study used TCR Vbeta sequencing to follow clonotypes in blood and CSF. The study at large found these results: Numbers of sequenced blood memory CD4+ clonotypes were comparable, averaging around 40,000 in patients and about 33,000 in controls. According to the report, autoreactive clonotypes were detected serially in the blood of the same patients and of different patients, but not in healthy controls. Plots that compared CSF and blood CD4+ T cell clonotypes from the same patient highlighted HCRT-specific and TRIB2-specific autoreactive clonotypes. No sequences matching autoreactive T cell clones were present in some of the blood memory CD4+ repertoires from patients and controls.

Note on this clone: Its antigen remains unidentified. Per-base qualities were not stored, and no clone one base away is much larger.

Libraries were made using the immunoSEQ multiplex PCR assay. This is the immuneACCESS table as TCRdb keeps it, with only in-frame sequences that have V and J called. A part of the clones is gone; compared with another copy, unresolved V genes explain less than half, and the rest is unexplained. In all, the sample holds 25,000 or so clones, and 85% of those were seen once. The biggest ten clones account for about 9.4% of the sample. For TCR Vbeta sequencing, memory CD4+ T cells were sorted ex vivo from the peripheral blood of both healthy controls and narcolepsy patients. V has 8 bases trimmed and J has 6 bases trimmed; junction bases matching no gene number 7. Taken from cysteine to phenylalanine, the CDR3 has 14 residues. Here the CDR3 DNA is all that survives: 42 bases in frame from base 1. For CDR1 and CDR2, the germline V gene (reference sequence) lists MNHEY and SMNVEV.

The chain uses TRBV27 and TRBJ2-2, with 9 bases matching TRBD1. The sample consisted of memory (CD45RA-) CD4+ T cells from blood. This specimen's cell subset or site label, interpreted: memory T cells sorted ex vivo from peripheral blood. This sequence was found in a human donor in good health. The DNA sequence is TGTGCCAGCTACAACAGGGGGCGCTCCGGGGAGCTGTTTTTT. Its translation reads: CASYNRGRSGELFF.